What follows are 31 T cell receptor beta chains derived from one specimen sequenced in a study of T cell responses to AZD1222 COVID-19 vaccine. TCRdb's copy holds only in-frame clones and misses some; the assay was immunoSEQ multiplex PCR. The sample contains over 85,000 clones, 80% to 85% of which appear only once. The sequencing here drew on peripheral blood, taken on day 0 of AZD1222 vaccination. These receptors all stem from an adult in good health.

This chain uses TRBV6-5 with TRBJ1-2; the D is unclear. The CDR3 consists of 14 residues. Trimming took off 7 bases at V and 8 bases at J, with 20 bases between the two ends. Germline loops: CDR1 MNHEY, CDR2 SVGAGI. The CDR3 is CASKRDGKPGGYTF. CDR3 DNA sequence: TGTGCCAGCAAAAGGGATGGGAAGCCTGGGGGCTACACCTTC.

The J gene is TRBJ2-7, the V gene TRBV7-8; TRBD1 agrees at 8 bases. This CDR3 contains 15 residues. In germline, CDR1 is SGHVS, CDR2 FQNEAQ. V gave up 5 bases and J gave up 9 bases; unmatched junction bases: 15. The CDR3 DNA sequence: TGTGCCAGCAGCGCGCAACAGGGGGGAACTTACAGGCAGTACTTC. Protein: CASSAQQGGTYRQYF. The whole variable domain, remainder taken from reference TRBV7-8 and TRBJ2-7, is GAGVSQSPRYKVAKRGQDVALRCDPISGHVSLFWYQQALGQGPEFLTYFQNEAQLDKSGLPSDRFFAERPEGSVSTLKIQRTQQEDSAVYLCASSAQQGGTYRQYFGPGTRLTVT.

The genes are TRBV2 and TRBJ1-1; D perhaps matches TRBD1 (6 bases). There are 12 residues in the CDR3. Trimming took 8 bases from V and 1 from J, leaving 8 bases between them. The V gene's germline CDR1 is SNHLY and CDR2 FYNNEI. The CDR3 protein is CASGRGNTEAFF. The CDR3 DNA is TGTGCCAGCGGCAGGGGGAACACTGAAGCTTTCTTT.

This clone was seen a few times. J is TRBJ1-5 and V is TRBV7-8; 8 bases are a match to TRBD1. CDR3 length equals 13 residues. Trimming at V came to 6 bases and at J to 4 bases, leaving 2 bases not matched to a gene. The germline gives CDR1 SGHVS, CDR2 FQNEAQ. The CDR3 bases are TGTGCCAGCAGTACAGGGGGGAATCAGCCCCAGCATTTT. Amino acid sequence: CASSTGGNQPQHF.

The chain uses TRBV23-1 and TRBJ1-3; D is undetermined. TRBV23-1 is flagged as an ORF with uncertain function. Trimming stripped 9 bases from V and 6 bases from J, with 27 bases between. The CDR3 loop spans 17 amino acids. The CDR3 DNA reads TGCGCCAGTCCTGGGCCCATTTGGGTTAGGTCCCAAAACACCATATATTTT. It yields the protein CASPGPIWVRSQNTIYF.

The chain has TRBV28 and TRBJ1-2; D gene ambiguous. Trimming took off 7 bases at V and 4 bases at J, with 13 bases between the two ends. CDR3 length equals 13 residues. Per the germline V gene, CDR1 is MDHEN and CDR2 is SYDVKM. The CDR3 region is CASTGDLVYGYTF. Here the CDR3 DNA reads TGTGCCAGCACCGGAGACCTGGTCTATGGCTACACCTTC.

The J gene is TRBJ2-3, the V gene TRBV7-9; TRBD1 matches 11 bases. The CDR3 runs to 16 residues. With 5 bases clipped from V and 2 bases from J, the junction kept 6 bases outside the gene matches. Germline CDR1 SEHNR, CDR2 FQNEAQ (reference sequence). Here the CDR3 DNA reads TGTGCCAGCAGCCCCGGGACAGGGGGGGTCACAGATACGCAGTATTTT. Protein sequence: CASSPGTGGVTDTQYF.

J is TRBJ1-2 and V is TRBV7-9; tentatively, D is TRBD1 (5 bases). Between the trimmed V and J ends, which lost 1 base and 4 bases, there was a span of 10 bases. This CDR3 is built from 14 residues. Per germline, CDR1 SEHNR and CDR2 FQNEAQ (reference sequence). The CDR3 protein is CASSLDGGSYGYTF. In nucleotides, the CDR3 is TGTGCCAGCAGCTTAGACGGGGGGTCCTATGGCTACACCTTC. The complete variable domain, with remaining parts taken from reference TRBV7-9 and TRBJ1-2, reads DTGVSQNPRHKITKRGQNVTFRCDPISEHNRLYWYRQTLGQGPEFLTYFQNEAQLEKSRLLSDRFSAERPKGSFSTLEIQRTEQGDSAMYLCASSLDGGSYGYTFGSGTRLTVV.

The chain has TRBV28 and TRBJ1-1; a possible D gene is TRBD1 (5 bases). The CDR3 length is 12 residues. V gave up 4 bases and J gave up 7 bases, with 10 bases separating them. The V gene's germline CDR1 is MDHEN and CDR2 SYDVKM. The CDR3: CASSSGVGEAFF. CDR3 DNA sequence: TGTGCCAGCAGTTCGGGGGTTGGTGAAGCTTTCTTT.

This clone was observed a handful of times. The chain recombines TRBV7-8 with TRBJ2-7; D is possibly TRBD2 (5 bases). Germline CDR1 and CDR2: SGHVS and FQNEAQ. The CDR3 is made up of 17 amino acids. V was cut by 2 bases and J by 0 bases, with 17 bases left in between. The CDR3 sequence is CASSLRASGPSSYEQYV. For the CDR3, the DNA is TGTGCCAGCAGCTTAAGGGCGAGCGGTCCTAGCTCCTACGAGCAGTACGTC.

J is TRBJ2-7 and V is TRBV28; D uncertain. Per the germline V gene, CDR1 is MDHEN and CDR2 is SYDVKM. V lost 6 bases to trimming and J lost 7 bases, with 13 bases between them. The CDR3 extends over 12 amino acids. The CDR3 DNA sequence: TGTGCCAGCAGCTTAGGGATCGGGGAGCAGTACTTC. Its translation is CASSLGIGEQYF.

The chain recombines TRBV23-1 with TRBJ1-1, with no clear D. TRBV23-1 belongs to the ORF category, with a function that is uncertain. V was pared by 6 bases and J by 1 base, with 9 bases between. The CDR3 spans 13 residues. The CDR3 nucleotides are TGCGCCAGCAGCCCGACGGGGAACACTGAAGCTTTCTTT. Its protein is CASSPTGNTEAFF.

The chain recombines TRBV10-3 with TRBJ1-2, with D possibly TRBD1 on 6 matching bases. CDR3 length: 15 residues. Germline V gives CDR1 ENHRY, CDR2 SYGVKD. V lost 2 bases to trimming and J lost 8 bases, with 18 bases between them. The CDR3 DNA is TGTGCCATCAGTGAGGCGGGGGCCAGTCAGTTGGGCTACACCTTC. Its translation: CAISEAGASQLGYTF.

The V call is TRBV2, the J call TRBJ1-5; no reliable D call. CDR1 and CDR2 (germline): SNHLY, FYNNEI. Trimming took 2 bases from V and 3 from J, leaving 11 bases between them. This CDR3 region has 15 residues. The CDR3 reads CASSEFDVNNQPQHF. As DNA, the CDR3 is TGTGCCAGCAGTGAATTTGACGTTAACAATCAGCCCCAGCATTTT.

CDR3 bases: TGTGCCAGTAGGTTGGAGGGTCTAGGGTATAGCAATCAGCCCCAGCATTTT. The encoded protein is CASRLEGLGYSNQPQHF. V and J are TRBV19 and TRBJ1-5; no clear D gene. Germline-derived CDR1 and CDR2 are LNHDA and SQIVND (reference sequence). The CDR3 runs 17 residues. V was cut by 6 bases and J by 0 bases, with 18 bases left in between.

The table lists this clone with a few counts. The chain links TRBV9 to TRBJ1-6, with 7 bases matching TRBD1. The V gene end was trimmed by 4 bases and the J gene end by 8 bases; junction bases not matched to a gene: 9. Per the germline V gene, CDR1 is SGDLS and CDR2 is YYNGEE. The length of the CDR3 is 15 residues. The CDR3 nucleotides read TGTGCCAGCAGCCCACGGGACAGATTCGATTCACCCCTCCACTTT. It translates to CASSPRDRFDSPLHF.

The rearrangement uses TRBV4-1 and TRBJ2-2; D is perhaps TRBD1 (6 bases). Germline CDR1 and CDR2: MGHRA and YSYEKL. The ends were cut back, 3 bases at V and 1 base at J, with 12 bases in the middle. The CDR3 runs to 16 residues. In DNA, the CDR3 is TGCGCCAGCAGCCACTACACGACAGGGAACACCGGGGAGCTGTTTTTT. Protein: CASSHYTTGNTGELFF.

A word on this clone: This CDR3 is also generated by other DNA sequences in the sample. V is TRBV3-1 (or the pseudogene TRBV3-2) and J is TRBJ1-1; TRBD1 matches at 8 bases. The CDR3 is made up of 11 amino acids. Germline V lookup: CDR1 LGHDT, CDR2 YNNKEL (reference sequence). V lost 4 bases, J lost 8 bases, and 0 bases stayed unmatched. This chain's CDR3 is CASSRDREAFF. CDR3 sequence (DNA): TGTGCCAGCAGCCGGGACAGGGAAGCTTTCTTT.

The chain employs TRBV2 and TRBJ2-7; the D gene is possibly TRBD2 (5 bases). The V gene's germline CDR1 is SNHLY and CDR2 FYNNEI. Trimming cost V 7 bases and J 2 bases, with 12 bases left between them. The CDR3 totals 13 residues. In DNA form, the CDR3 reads TGTGCCAGCATTTGGACCGGGACCTACGAGCAGTACGTC. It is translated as CASIWTGTYEQYV.

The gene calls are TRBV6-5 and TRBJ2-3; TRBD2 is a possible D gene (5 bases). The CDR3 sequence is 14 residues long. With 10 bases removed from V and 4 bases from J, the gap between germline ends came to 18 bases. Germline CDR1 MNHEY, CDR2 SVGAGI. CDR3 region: CATSQPQAADTQYF. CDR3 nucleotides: TGTGCCACCAGCCAGCCTCAAGCGGCAGATACGCAGTATTTT.

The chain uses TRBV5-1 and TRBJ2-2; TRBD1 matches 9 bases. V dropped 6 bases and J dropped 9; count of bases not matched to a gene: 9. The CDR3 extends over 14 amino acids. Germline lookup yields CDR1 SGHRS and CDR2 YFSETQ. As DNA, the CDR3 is TGCGCCAGCACCGAAACAGGGGGCCCCCGGGAGCTGTTTTTT. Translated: CASTETGGPRELFF.

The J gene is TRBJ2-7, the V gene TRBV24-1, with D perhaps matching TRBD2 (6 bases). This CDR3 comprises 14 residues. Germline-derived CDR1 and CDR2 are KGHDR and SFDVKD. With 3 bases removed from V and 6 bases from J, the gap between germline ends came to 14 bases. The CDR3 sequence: CATSDPSVGSEQYF. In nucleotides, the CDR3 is TGTGCCACCAGTGATCCTAGCGTGGGGTCCGAGCAGTACTTC.

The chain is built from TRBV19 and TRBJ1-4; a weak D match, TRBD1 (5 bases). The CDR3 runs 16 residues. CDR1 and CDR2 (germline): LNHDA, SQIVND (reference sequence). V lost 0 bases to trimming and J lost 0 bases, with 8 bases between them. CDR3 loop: CASSIDRVATNEKLFF. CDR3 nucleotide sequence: TGTGCCAGTAGTATAGACAGGGTTGCAACTAATGAAAAACTGTTTTTT.

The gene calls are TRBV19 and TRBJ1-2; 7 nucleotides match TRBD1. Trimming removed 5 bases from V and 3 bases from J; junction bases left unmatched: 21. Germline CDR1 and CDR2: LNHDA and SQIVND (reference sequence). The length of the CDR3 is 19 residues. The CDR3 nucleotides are TGTGCCAGTAGTCTCGAAACCATGGACAGGAGACGGGGGTACTATGGCTACACCTTC. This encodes CASSLETMDRRRGYYGYTF.

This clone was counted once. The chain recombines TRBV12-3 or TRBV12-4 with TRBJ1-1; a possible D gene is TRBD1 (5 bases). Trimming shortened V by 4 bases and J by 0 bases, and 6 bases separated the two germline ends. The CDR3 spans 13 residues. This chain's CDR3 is CASSWDLNTEAFF. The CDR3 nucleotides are TGTGCCAGCAGTTGGGACTTGAACACTGAAGCTTTCTTT.

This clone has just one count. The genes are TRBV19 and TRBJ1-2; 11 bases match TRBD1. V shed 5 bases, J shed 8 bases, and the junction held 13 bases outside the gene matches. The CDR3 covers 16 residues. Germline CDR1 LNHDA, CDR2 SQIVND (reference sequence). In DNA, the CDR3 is TGTGCCAGTAGTGGGACCGTGCTTCGGACAGGGGGCGGCTACACCTTC. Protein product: CASSGTVLRTGGGYTF.

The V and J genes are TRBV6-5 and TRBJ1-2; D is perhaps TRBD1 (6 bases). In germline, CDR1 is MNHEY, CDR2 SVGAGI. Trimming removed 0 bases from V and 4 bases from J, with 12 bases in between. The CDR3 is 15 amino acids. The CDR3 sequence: CASSYSIQGSYGYTF. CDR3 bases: TGTGCCAGCAGTTACTCGATACAGGGTAGCTATGGCTACACCTTC.

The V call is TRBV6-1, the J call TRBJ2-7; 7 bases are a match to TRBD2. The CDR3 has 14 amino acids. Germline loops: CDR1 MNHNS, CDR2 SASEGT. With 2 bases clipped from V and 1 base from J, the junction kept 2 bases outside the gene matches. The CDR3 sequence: CASSEQRDSYEQYF. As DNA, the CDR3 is TGTGCCAGCAGTGAACAGCGGGATTCCTACGAGCAGTACTTC.

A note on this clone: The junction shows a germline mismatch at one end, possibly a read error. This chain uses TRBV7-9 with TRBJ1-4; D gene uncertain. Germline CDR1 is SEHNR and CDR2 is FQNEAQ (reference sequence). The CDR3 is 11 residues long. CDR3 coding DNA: TGTGCCAGCAGCTTAAAGGCAGACCCACGTTTT. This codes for CASSLKADPRF. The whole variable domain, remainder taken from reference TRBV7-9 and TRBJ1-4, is DTGVSQNPRHKITKRGQNVTFRCDPISEHNRLYWYRQTLGQGPEFLTYFQNEAQLEKSRLLSDRFSAERPKGSFSTLEIQRTEQGDSAMYLCASSLKADPRFGSGTQLSVL.

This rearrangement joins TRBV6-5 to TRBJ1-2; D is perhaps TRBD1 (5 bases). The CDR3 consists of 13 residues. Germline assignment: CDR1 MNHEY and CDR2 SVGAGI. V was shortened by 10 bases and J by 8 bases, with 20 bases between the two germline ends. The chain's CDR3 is CATLSLLGDGYTF. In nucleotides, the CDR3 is TGTGCCACCCTGAGCCTCCTGGGGGACGGCTACACCTTC.

The CDR3: CASSLESSRTGSYEQYF. The CDR3 coding sequence is TGCGCCAGCAGCTTGGAGAGTTCCAGGACAGGGTCCTACGAGCAGTACTTC. The chain carries TRBV5-1 and TRBJ2-7; 8 nucleotides align to TRBD1. V dropped 0 bases and J dropped 1; count of bases not matched to a gene: 9. In germline, CDR1 is SGHRS, CDR2 YFSETQ. The CDR3 is 17 residues long.